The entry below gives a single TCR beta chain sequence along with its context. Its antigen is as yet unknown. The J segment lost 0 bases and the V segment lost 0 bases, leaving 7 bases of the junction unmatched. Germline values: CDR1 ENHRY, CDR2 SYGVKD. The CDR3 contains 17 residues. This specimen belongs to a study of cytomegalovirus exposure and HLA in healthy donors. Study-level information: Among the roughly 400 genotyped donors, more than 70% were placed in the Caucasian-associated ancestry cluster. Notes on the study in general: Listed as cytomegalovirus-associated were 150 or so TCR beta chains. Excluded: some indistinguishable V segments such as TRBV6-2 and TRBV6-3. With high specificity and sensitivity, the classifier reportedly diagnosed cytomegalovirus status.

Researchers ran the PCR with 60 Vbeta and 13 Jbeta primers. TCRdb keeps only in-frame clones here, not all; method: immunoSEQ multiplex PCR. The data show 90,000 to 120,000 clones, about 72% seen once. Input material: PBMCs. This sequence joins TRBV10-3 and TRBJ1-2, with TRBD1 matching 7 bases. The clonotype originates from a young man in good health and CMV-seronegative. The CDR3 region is CAISESGSTGPNYGYTF. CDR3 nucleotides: TGTGCCATCAGTGAGTCAGGGTCGACAGGGCCTAACTATGGCTACACCTTC.